This entry concerns a single T cell receptor (beta chain). How the authors handled the data: It was from reference gene primer amplification that nucleated cell counts were estimated. TCRdb keeps only in-frame clones here, not all; method: immunoSEQ multiplex PCR. V, J and clone size are taken as reported in that table, and D and trimming were inferred from the DNA itself. The sample holds about 400,000 clones, roughly nine tenths seen once. The source of the sample is a study of blood T cell repertoires in COVID-19. At the level of the study: The United States, Italy and Spain provided the acute and convalescent COVID-19 samples. Sample material is recorded as cDNA or gDNA derived from T cells, B-cell-depleted T cells, or PBMCs.

The trim removed 3 bases at V and 3 bases at J, leaving 1 base unmatched. The CDR3 has 14 residues. Germline V gene sequence: CDR1 LGHDT, CDR2 YNNKEL (reference sequence). The clonotype was recovered from a man aged 40-55 years with acute or convalescent COVID-19. The sample taken for sequencing was peripheral blood. V usage is TRBV3-1 (or the pseudogene TRBV3-2) and J usage is TRBJ2-2, with 7 nucleotides matching TRBD1. The DNA for the CDR3 is TGTGCCAGCAGCCAGGGACAGTACACCGGGGAGCTGTTTTTT. Amino acid sequence: CASSQGQYTGELFF.